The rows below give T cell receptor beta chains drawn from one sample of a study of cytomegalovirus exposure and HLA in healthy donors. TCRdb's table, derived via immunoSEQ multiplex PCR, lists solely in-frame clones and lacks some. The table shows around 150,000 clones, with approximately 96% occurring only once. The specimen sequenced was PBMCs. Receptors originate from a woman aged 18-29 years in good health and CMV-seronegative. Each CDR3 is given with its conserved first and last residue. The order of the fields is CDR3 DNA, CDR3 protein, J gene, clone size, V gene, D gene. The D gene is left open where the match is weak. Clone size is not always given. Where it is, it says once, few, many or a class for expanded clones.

CDR3nt: TGTGCCAGCAGCGTGTACGACAGGAGTTCGGATTCACCCCTCCACTTT
CDR3aa: CASSVYDRSSDSPLHF
j_gene: TRBJ1-6
abundance: once
v_gene: TRBV9
d_gene: NA

CDR3nt: TGTGCCTGGAGTTCCGGGACAGGGGGAAACACCATATATTTT
CDR3aa: CAWSSGTGGNTIYF
j_gene: TRBJ1-3
abundance: NA
v_gene: TRBV30
d_gene: TRBD1

CDR3nt: TGCGCCAGCAGCTTGGAAGGAGGGTTTGGCAATGAGCAGTTCTTC
CDR3aa: CASSLEGGFGNEQFF
j_gene: TRBJ2-1
abundance: NA
v_gene: TRBV5-1
d_gene: NA

CDR3nt: TGCGCCAGCAGCTTGGCCATCCGGACAGGGGCCTACGAGCAGTACTTC
CDR3aa: CASSLAIRTGAYEQYF
j_gene: TRBJ2-7
abundance: NA
v_gene: TRBV5-1
d_gene: TRBD1

CDR3nt: TGTGCCAGCAGCTACGTATACAGGGACACCATATATTTT
CDR3aa: CASSYVYRDTIYF
j_gene: TRBJ1-3
abundance: once
v_gene: TRBV11-2
d_gene: NA

CDR3nt: TGTGCCTGGAGTCGGGGCGGGGGGCGGAACACCGGGGAGCTGTTTTTT
CDR3aa: CAWSRGGGRNTGELFF
j_gene: TRBJ2-2
abundance: NA
v_gene: TRBV30
d_gene: TRBD2

CDR3nt: TGTGCCAGCAGCGTAGTCGGTGATTTTGGGACCCAGTACTTC
CDR3aa: CASSVVGDFGTQYF
j_gene: TRBJ2-5
abundance: NA
v_gene: TRBV9
d_gene: NA

CDR3nt: TGTGCCAGCACTCCGGGACTCTCCTACAATGAGCAGTTCTTC
CDR3aa: CASTPGLSYNEQFF
j_gene: TRBJ2-1
abundance: NA
v_gene: TRBV6-5
d_gene: NA

CDR3nt: TGTGCCAGTAGTACCGTAGGGACAGGGTGGTCCTACAATGAGCAGTTCTTC
CDR3aa: CASSTVGTGWSYNEQFF
j_gene: TRBJ2-1
abundance: NA
v_gene: TRBV19
d_gene: TRBD1

CDR3nt: TGTGCCAGCAGTAAGGGACAGGGGGAAGCCTACGAGCAGTACTTC
CDR3aa: CASSKGQGEAYEQYF
j_gene: TRBJ2-7
abundance: NA
v_gene: TRBV6-6
d_gene: TRBD1

CDR3nt: TGCGCCAGCAGCCAAGAAGAGGGGCTCCGGACTAAGCGGGGAAAAGAGACCCAGTACTTC
CDR3aa: CASSQEEGLRTKRGKETQYF
j_gene: TRBJ2-5
abundance: NA
v_gene: TRBV4-3
d_gene: TRBD2

CDR3nt: TGTGCCAGCAGTGTCGGGTCCCTCGAGGGAGGCTCCTACGAGCAGTACTTC
CDR3aa: CASSVGSLEGGSYEQYF
j_gene: TRBJ2-7
abundance: NA
v_gene: TRBV27
d_gene: NA

CDR3nt: TGTGCCAGCAGCCGGACAGCTGGAAACACCATATATTTT
CDR3aa: CASSRTAGNTIYF
j_gene: TRBJ1-3
abundance: NA
v_gene: TRBV7-9
d_gene: NA

CDR3nt: TGTGCCTGGAGTGGGACAGGGAGTACAGATACGCAGTATTTT
CDR3aa: CAWSGTGSTDTQYF
j_gene: TRBJ2-3
abundance: NA
v_gene: TRBV30
d_gene: TRBD1

CDR3nt: TGCAGTGCTAGAGATGTACAGACGCAGTACTTC
CDR3aa: CSARDVQTQYF
j_gene: TRBJ2-5
abundance: NA
v_gene: TRBV20-1
d_gene: NA

CDR3nt: TGCGCCAGCAGCCAAGACCCCCTGGGGGGCTCCTACGAGCAGTACTTC
CDR3aa: CASSQDPLGGSYEQYF
j_gene: TRBJ2-7
abundance: NA
v_gene: TRBV4-3
d_gene: NA

CDR3nt: TGTGCCAGCAGCCTTAGCGGGGGCCCCTACAATGAGCAGTTCTTC
CDR3aa: CASSLSGGPYNEQFF
j_gene: TRBJ2-1
abundance: NA
v_gene: TRBV14
d_gene: TRBD2

CDR3nt: TGTGCCAGCAGCCCCGAGGCGCTAGCGGGGGAGCTCGGGGAGCTGTTTTTT
CDR3aa: CASSPEALAGELGELFF
j_gene: TRBJ2-2
abundance: NA
v_gene: TRBV7-6
d_gene: TRBD2

CDR3nt: TGTGCCAGCTCACTGGGACAGGGGGCAACTTCACCCCTCCACTTT
CDR3aa: CASSLGQGATSPLHF
j_gene: TRBJ1-6
abundance: NA
v_gene: TRBV18
d_gene: TRBD1

CDR3nt: TGTGCCAGCAGCGGCCGGGACAGTCGTCCGAACACTGAAGCTTTCTTT
CDR3aa: CASSGRDSRPNTEAFF
j_gene: TRBJ1-1
abundance: NA
v_gene: TRBV9
d_gene: TRBD1

CDR3nt: TGTGCCAGCAGCTTAGAAGGGGTCACTGAAGCTTTCTTT
CDR3aa: CASSLEGVTEAFF
j_gene: TRBJ1-1
abundance: NA
v_gene: TRBV7-9
d_gene: NA

CDR3nt: TGTGCCAGCAGCCGGTCGCGGGGGGGGACGAACACTGAAGCTTTCTTT
CDR3aa: CASSRSRGGTNTEAFF
j_gene: TRBJ1-1
abundance: NA
v_gene: TRBV14
d_gene: NA

CDR3nt: TGCGCCAGCCTCCTAGCGGGGGGGCCTGAGACCCAGTACTTC
CDR3aa: CASLLAGGPETQYF
j_gene: TRBJ2-5
abundance: NA
v_gene: TRBV10-1
d_gene: TRBD2